These T cell receptor beta chains were read from a single sample in a study of CD8 T cells in ankylosing spondylitis. From the 5' RACE reads, TCRdb called clonotypes with MiXCR, one entry per CDR3 protein. The data contain 800,000 to 900,000 distinct CDR3 sequences, about an eighth of them singletons. Sequencing was done on a sample of blood, either unsorted or a sorted T cell fraction (not recorded which). Every receptor here comes from a male donor with ankylosing spondylitis. CDR3s include the opening cysteine and the closing phenylalanine or tryptophan. The order of the fields is V gene, clone size, D gene, J gene, CDR3 DNA, CDR3 protein. The D gene is left open where the match is weak. For some rows the clone size is stated as once, few or many, or as a class when expanded; others skip it.

TRBV6-5,many,.,TRBJ2-3,TGTGCCAGCAGGAGCAGAGATACGCAGTATTTT,CASRSRDTQYF
TRBV29-1,many,.,TRBJ2-2,TGCAGCGTTGACTGGCCATCCGGAGAGCTGTTTTTT,CSVDWPSGELFF
TRBV12-3/TRBV12-4,many,.,TRBJ1-5,TGTGCCAGCAGTTTAGTTGCCGGTTATAGCAATCAGCCCCAGCATTTT,CASSLVAGYSNQPQHF
TRBV5-4,few,TRBD1,TRBJ2-5,TGTGCCAGCAGGAGGGACAGCAGCCAAGAGACCCAGTACTTC,CASRRDSSQETQYF
TRBV29-1,many,TRBD2,TRBJ2-3,TGCAGCGTTGGGAGGACTAGCGGCACAGATACGCAGTATTTT,CSVGRTSGTDTQYF
TRBV20-1,many,.,TRBJ2-5,TGCAGTGCTAGAGATTTCGGGCCCCGATACTTC,CSARDFGPRYF
TRBV10-3,.,.,TRBJ2-7,TGTGCCATCAGTGGTCCCGGGGCAGGCGGGTTGCGCGACGAGCAGTACTTC,CAISGPGAGGLRDEQYF
TRBV20-1,few,TRBD2,TRBJ2-1,TGCAGTGCGACGACTAGCACGAACTACAATGAGCAGTTCTTC,CSATTSTNYNEQFF
TRBV4-2,.,.,TRBJ2-7,TGTGCCAGCAGCCACCTCATGGAGGGACCCTACGAGCAGTACTTC,CASSHLMEGPYEQYF
TRBV2,few,TRBD2,TRBJ2-3,TGTGCCAGCAGTCTCCTTTCAGGCGGGGGGACCACAGATACGCAGTATTTT,CASSLLSGGGTTDTQYF
TRBV6-2/TRBV6-3,few,TRBD1,TRBJ1-1,TGTGCCAGCAGTTCCGGACAGGGACGTTACACTGAAGCTTTCTTT,CASSSGQGRYTEAFF
TRBV7-2,.,.,TRBJ2-3,TGTGCCAGCAGCTCCCCGGGCAGGGCCGGCACAGATACGCAGTATTTT,CASSSPGRAGTDTQYF
TRBV5-1,few,.,TRBJ1-1,TGCGCCAGCAGCTTGGAGGGAGTTAACACTGAAGCTTTCTTT,CASSLEGVNTEAFF
TRBV20-1,once,TRBD2,TRBJ2-7,TGCAGTGCAACTAGCGGTTTACTACCCTACGAGCAGTACTTC,CSATSGLLPYEQYF
TRBV7-2,few,.,TRBJ1-5,TGTGCCAGCAGCTTCGAGGGGTGGCAGCCCCAGCATTTT,CASSFEGWQPQHF
TRBV20-1,few,.,TRBJ1-2,TGCAGTGCTAGCCTACGACAACGGGATGGCTACACCTTC,CSASLRQRDGYTF
TRBV20-1,.,.,TRBJ1-2,TGCAGTGCTAGTGGGGGGCGCGGGCTTCATAACTATGGCTACACCTTC,CSASGGRGLHNYGYTF
TRBV7-9,.,.,TRBJ2-1,TGTGCCAGCAGCTTAGATACTGGCGCCAATGAGCAGTTCTTC,CASSLDTGANEQFF
TRBV5-1,few,.,TRBJ2-5,TGCGCCAGCAGCTTGGCGGGGGTTTTGCAAGAGACCCAGTACTTC,CASSLAGVLQETQYF
TRBV30,.,.,TRBJ2-3,TGTGCCTGGGGACCTGGGGTCTTGACAGATACGCAGTATTTT,CAWGPGVLTDTQYF
TRBV5-1,many,.,TRBJ2-3,TGCGCCAGCAGCTTGGCCCGAATGACAGATACGCAGTATTTT,CASSLARMTDTQYF
TRBV20-1,.,TRBD2,TRBJ2-3,TGCAGTGCTAGGGCTAGCGGGTGGGCAGATACGCAGTATTTT,CSARASGWADTQYF
TRBV12-3/TRBV12-4,few,TRBD1,TRBJ2-7,TGTGCCAGCAGTCGGGACAGGGAGAGCGAGCAGTACTTC,CASSRDRESEQYF
TRBV7-2,many,.,TRBJ1-2,TGTGCCAGCAGCTTAGTCATCCAGCGTGGTAACTATGGCTACACCTTC,CASSLVIQRGNYGYTF
TRBV5-1,many,TRBD2,TRBJ2-7,TGCGCCAGCAGCTTGGGGGCGGGGGAATCCTACGAGCAGTACTTC,CASSLGAGESYEQYF
TRBV7-9,few,TRBD1,TRBJ1-2,TGTGCCAGCAGCCCAAGGACAGGGCGGGAAAACTATGGCTACACCTTC,CASSPRTGRENYGYTF
TRBV7-9,few,.,TRBJ1-1,TGTGCCAGCAGCCCTGGACAGCAGTACGCTGAAGCTTTCTTT,CASSPGQQYAEAFF
TRBV15,few,.,TRBJ2-5,TGTGCCACCAGCACCTATCAATCATTTGCGGAGACCCAGTACTTC,CATSTYQSFAETQYF